Listed below are T cell receptor beta chains from one sample, sequenced in a study of blood T cell repertoires in COVID-19. Sequenced by immunoSEQ multiplex PCR; TCRdb stores in-frame clones only, minus some. Among 70,000 to 95,000 clones listed, around four fifths were seen once. The material sequenced was peripheral blood. The receptors originated from a man aged 80 or over with active or convalescent COVID-19. Both conserved end residues are part of each CDR3. D genes are given only for firm matches. A clone size is listed for some rows: how often the clone was seen (once, few, many), or a class if it is expanded.

TRBJ2-1 | 15 | once | TRBD2 | TRBV7-2 | TGTGCCAGCTCTCGAGATAGCGGGAGTGCCAATGAGCAGTTCTTC | CASSRDSGSANEQFF
TRBJ1-6 | 16 | NA | TRBD1 | TRBV7-9 | TGTGCCAGCAGCTTAGCCCCGGGACAGGGAGGTTCACCCCTCCACTTT | CASSLAPGQGGSPLHF
TRBJ2-3 | 14 | NA | TRBD2 | TRBV19 | TGTGCCAGTAGTATAGGGACTAGCCCAGATACGCAGTATTTT | CASSIGTSPDTQYF
TRBJ1-2 | 14 | NA | NA | TRBV5-1 | TGCGCCAGCAGCTTAGGTCCGAGCGACTATGGCTACACCTTC | CASSLGPSDYGYTF
TRBJ1-2 | 14 | NA | TRBD1 | TRBV18 | TGTGCCAGCTCACTCTCAGGGGGCAGGAGTGGCTACACCTTC | CASSLSGGRSGYTF
TRBJ1-2 | 15 | few | TRBD1 | TRBV2 | TGTGCCAGCAGTGAAGCGACAGGGACTTTTTATGGCTACACCTTC | CASSEATGTFYGYTF
TRBJ2-2 | 16 | NA | TRBD2 | TRBV9 | TGTGCCAGCAGCTCTAGGACTAGCGGGAACACCGGGGAGCTGTTTTTT | CASSSRTSGNTGELFF
TRBJ1-1 | 13 | NA | NA | TRBV6-5 | TGTGCCAGCAGTTACGAGAAGAACACTGAAGCTTTCTTT | CASSYEKNTEAFF
TRBJ2-6 | 17 | NA | TRBD1 | TRBV28 | TGTGCCAGCAGTTCCCAAACGACAGGGAGAGGGGCCAACGTCCTGACTTTC | CASSSQTTGRGANVLTF
TRBJ1-4 | 17 | NA | NA | TRBV28 | TGTGCCAGCAGTTTAGCGGGCGGGAACCCGCATAATGAAAAACTGTTTTTT | CASSLAGGNPHNEKLFF
TRBJ1-5 | 16 | NA | NA | TRBV28 | TGTGCCAGCAGTTACCTACAGGGCCTGAGCAATCAGCCCCAGCATTTT | CASSYLQGLSNQPQHF
TRBJ2-5 | 13 | once | NA | TRBV19 | TGTGCCAGTAGTACACAGAGCCAAGAGACCCAGTACTTC | CASSTQSQETQYF
TRBJ1-4 | 14 | NA | NA | TRBV28 | TGTGCCAGCAGTTCGAACAGGCTTTGGGAAAAACTGTTTTTT | CASSSNRLWEKLFF
TRBJ2-3 | 15 | NA | TRBD1 | TRBV5-1 | TGCGCCAGCAGCTCTTTAACAGGGGGCACAGATACGCAGTATTTT | CASSSLTGGTDTQYF
TRBJ2-2 | 16 | few | TRBD2 | TRBV11-3 | TGTGCCAGCCAGAGGGGCGGGAGCCGGAACACCGGGGAGCTGTTTTTT | CASQRGGSRNTGELFF
TRBJ2-5 | 16 | NA | TRBD2 | TRBV4-1 | TGCGCCAGCAGCCCGGGACTAGCGGGAGTTCCGGAGACCCAGTACTTC | CASSPGLAGVPETQYF
TRBJ1-5 | 17 | NA | NA | TRBV7-8 | TGTGCCAGCAGCTTACCGACCTGGGGAGGGGGCAATCAGCCCCAGCATTTT | CASSLPTWGGGNQPQHF
TRBJ2-3 | 15 | NA | TRBD1 | TRBV5-1 | TGCGCCAGCAGCTTGGCAGGGGGCAATGCAGATACGCAGTATTTT | CASSLAGGNADTQYF
TRBJ1-2 | 13 | NA | NA | TRBV2 | TGTGCCAGCAGTGATTCGGCTAACTATGGCTACACCTTC | CASSDSANYGYTF
TRBJ1-2 | 13 | NA | NA | TRBV18 | TGTGCCAGCTCACCAGAACAGGACTATGGCTACACCTTC | CASSPEQDYGYTF
TRBJ2-1 | 16 | NA | TRBD2 | TRBV2 | TGTGCCAGCAGGAGGCTAGCGGGGGTGTTGTACAATGAGCAGTTCTTC | CASRRLAGVLYNEQFF
TRBJ1-6 | 14 | NA | TRBD1 | TRBV28 | TGTGCCAGCAGGGGCAGGGGGGATAATTCACCCCTCCACTTT | CASRGRGDNSPLHF
TRBJ2-2 | 14 | NA | NA | TRBV9 | TGTGCCAGCAGCGTAGGGCCCGTCACCGGGGAGCTGTTTTTT | CASSVGPVTGELFF
TRBJ1-4 | 16 | NA | TRBD1 | TRBV5-1 | TGCGCCAGCAGCAGACAGGGACACGCAACTAATGAAAAACTGTTTTTT | CASSRQGHATNEKLFF
TRBJ2-1 | 14 | NA | TRBD2 | TRBV28 | TGTGCCAGCAAGCTAGCGGGGGTTTACAATGAGCAGTTCTTC | CASKLAGVYNEQFF
TRBJ1-1 | 15 | NA | NA | TRBV7-9 | TGTGCCAGCAGCTTAGCGGGGGCCCCGAACACTGAAGCTTTCTTT | CASSLAGAPNTEAFF
TRBJ2-1 | 14 | NA | NA | TRBV6-5 | TGTGCCAGCGCAGCCTCCGGGGCCTACAATGAGCAGTTCTTC | CASAASGAYNEQFF
TRBJ1-1 | 15 | NA | NA | TRBV6-5 | TGTGCCAGCAGTTACACACCCCCCGATAGACTTGAAGCTTTCTTT | CASSYTPPDRLEAFF
TRBJ1-5 | 14 | NA | NA | TRBV11-3 | TGTGCCAGCAGCTTAGACAGGTACAATCAGCCCCAGCATTTT | CASSLDRYNQPQHF
TRBJ2-3 | 17 | NA | TRBD1 | TRBV24-1 | TGTGCCACCAGTGATTTGTCAGGACAGGGGAGCACAGATACGCAGTATTTT | CATSDLSGQGSTDTQYF
TRBJ2-1 | 17 | NA | TRBD1 | TRBV11-2 | TGTGCCAGCAGCCCCCTCGACAGGGGACATATCTACAATGAGCAGTTCTTC | CASSPLDRGHIYNEQFF
TRBJ2-1 | 17 | NA | NA | TRBV5-1 | TGCGCCAGCAGCTTGTCGTGGCTGGATAGCCCCTACAATGAGCAGTTCTTC | CASSLSWLDSPYNEQFF
TRBJ2-5 | 13 | NA | NA | TRBV5-6 | TGTGCCAGCAGCTTGGCGGGGGTAGAGACCCAGTACTTC | CASSLAGVETQYF
TRBJ2-1 | 16 | NA | TRBD2 | TRBV5-3 | TGTGCCAGAAGCAGTAGGGGTAGCGGGAACTACAATGAGCAGTTCTTC | CARSSRGSGNYNEQFF
TRBJ2-1 | 13 | NA | NA | TRBV18 | TGTGCCAGTAGCAGCGGAAACGGGGATGAGCAGTTCTTC | CASSSGNGDEQFF
TRBJ1-4 | 15 | NA | TRBD1 | TRBV25-1 | TGTGCCAGCAGTCCCCGACAGGGAGGAAATGAAAAACTGTTTTTT | CASSPRQGGNEKLFF
TRBJ2-2 | 13 | NA | TRBD2 | TRBV7-9 | TGTGCGAGCAGGGGACTAGCGACCGGGGAGCTGTTTTTT | CASRGLATGELFF
TRBJ2-3 | 15 | NA | NA | TRBV5-1 | TGCGCCAGCACAATACAGACCGGGTCCGCGGGTACGCAGTATTTT | CASTIQTGSAGTQYF
TRBJ2-2 | 16 | NA | NA | TRBV7-3 | TGTGCCAGCAGCTCCCGCAGGGGCATTAACACCGGGGAGCTGTTTTTT | CASSSRRGINTGELFF
TRBJ2-5 | 13 | NA | TRBD2 | TRBV29-1 | TGCAGCGTAGCGGGGGGGATGGGGGAGACCCAGTACTTC | CSVAGGMGETQYF
TRBJ1-1 | 15 | NA | TRBD1 | TRBV5-1 | TGCGCCAGCAGAAAGGGACAGGGGATTAACACTGAAGCTTTCTTT | CASRKGQGINTEAFF
TRBJ2-1 | 15 | NA | TRBD2 | TRBV2 | TGTGCCAGCAATGCCGGGACTAGCGGGAGGTATGAGCAGTTCTTC | CASNAGTSGRYEQFF
TRBJ1-5 | 15 | NA | TRBD1 | TRBV20-1 | TGCAGTGCTAGTCCGGGACAGGGGGAATATCAGCCCCAGCATTTT | CSASPGQGEYQPQHF
TRBJ1-1 | 14 | once | NA | TRBV3-1/TRBV3-2 | TGTGCCAGCAGCCGTTCACAGGGGAACACTGAAGCTTTCTTT | CASSRSQGNTEAFF
TRBJ1-5 | 13 | few | TRBD1 | TRBV5-6 | TGTGCCAGCAGCTTGGACAGGGGTCAGCCCCAGCATTTT | CASSLDRGQPQHF
TRBJ1-1 | 13 | NA | NA | TRBV2 | TGTGCCAGCAGGGTAGCACGAGGCACTGAAGCTTTCTTT | CASRVARGTEAFF